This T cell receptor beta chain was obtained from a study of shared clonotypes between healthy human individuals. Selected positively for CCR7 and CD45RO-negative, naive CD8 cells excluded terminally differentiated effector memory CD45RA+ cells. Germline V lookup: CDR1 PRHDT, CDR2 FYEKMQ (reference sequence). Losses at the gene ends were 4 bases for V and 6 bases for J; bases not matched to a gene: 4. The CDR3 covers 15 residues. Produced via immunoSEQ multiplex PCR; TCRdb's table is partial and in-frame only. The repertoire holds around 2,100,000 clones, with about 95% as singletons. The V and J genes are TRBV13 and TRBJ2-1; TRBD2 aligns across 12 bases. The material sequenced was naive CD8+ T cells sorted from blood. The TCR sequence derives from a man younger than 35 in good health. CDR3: CASSSRLAGANEQFF. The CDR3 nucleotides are TGTGCCAGCAGCTCTCGACTAGCGGGAGCCAATGAGCAGTTCTTC.